This T cell receptor beta chain was sequenced during a study of PD-1 blockade in classical Hodgkin lymphoma. The study's findings and limits: The study found that TCR diversity rose significantly by C4D1 in CD4+ but not CD8+ cells.

Here immunoSEQ multiplex PCR was the method, and the copy in TCRdb shows in-frame clones only, minus some. The data contain 25,000 to 35,000 clones, 60% to 85% of them singletons. The V gene lost 8 bases and the J gene lost 0 bases, with 15 bases spanning the gap. The CDR3 is made up of 15 amino acids. The germline V gene encodes CDR1 SEHNR and CDR2 FQNEAQ (reference sequence). Each patient relapsed following autologous stem cell transplantation, and prior brentuximab vedotin exposure differed. Concerning this clone: The antigen is not known.

This rearrangement joins TRBV7-9 to TRBJ2-3; tentative D call: TRBD2 (5 bases). The source is a human donor with classical Hodgkin lymphoma. The material was peripheral blood mononuclear cells (PBMCs), obtained before the second cycle of nivolumab. CDR3 sequence reads: CASCPPGVSTDTQYF. Here the CDR3 DNA reads TGTGCCAGCTGCCCGCCCGGGGTTAGCACAGATACGCAGTATTTT.